This TCR beta chain was obtained from a study of blood T cell repertoires in COVID-19. Study information: In each case, the material was cDNA or gDNA derived from T cells, B-cell-depleted T cells, or PBMCs.

Seattle participants joined during active infection and were tracked over time. The germline V gene has CDR1 MNHEY and CDR2 SVGAGI. This CDR3 has 12 amino acids. Trimming removed 6 bases at V and 7 bases at J, with 10 bases between. Original data processing: Nucleated cell number was recorded as an estimate derived from reference gene primer amplification. The repertoire was sequenced with immunoSEQ multiplex PCR; TCRdb's copy has only in-frame clones and lacks some. The V and J calls and clone size were taken over from that table, and D and trimming were inferred from the DNA. The sample carries fewer than 450,000 clones, more than 70% recorded once.

The chain employs TRBV6-5 and TRBJ1-5, with D possibly TRBD1 on 6 matching bases. This clonotype originated in a woman aged 70 to 79 with COVID-19, enrolled during active disease. Source material: peripheral blood. CDR3 DNA: TGTGCCAGCAGCACAGGGTTCCAGCCCCAGCATTTT. It translates to CASSTGFQPQHF.